This T cell receptor (beta chain) was captured by sequencing in a study of blood T cell repertoires in COVID-19. Study at large: In each case, the material was cDNA or gDNA derived from T cells, B-cell-depleted T cells, or PBMCs.

Original processing methods: Reference gene primer amplification gave estimated nucleated cell counts. Data came from immunoSEQ multiplex PCR; TCRdb stores just in-frame clones and leaves some out. V, J and clone size reflect that table, while D and trimming were determined from the DNA. The sample lists 65,000 to 90,000 clones; roughly 91% were seen once. This CDR3 spans 16 amino acids. The trim removed 4 bases at V and 2 bases at J, leaving 12 bases unmatched. Per the germline V gene, CDR1 is GTSNPN and CDR2 is SVGIG (reference sequence). V is TRBV30 and J is TRBJ2-3; 7 bases are a match to TRBD2. This clonotype originated in a woman in her late teens or twenties with acute or convalescent COVID-19. The sample was peripheral blood. In DNA, the CDR3 is TGTGCCTGGACAAGCGCTCTGGGGGGGACCACAGATACGCAGTATTTT. Encoded protein: CAWTSALGGTTDTQYF.